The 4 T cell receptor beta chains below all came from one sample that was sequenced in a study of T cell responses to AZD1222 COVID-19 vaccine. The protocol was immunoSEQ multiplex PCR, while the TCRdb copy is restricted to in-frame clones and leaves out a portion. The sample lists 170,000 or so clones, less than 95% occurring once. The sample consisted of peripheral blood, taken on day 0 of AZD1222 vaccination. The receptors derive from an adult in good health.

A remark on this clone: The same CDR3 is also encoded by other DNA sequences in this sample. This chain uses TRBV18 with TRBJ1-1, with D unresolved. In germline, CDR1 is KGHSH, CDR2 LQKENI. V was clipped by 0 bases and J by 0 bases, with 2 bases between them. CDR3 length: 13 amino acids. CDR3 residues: CASSPPVNTEAFF. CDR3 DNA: TGTGCCAGCTCACCACCGGTGAACACTGAAGCTTTCTTT.

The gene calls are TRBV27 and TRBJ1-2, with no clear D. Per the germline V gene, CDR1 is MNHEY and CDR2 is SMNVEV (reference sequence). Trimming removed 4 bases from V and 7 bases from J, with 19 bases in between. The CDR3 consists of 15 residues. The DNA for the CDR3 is TGTGCCAGCAGTTCGGAACAAAGTATGTTAGGTGGCTACACCTTC. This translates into CASSSEQSMLGGYTF.

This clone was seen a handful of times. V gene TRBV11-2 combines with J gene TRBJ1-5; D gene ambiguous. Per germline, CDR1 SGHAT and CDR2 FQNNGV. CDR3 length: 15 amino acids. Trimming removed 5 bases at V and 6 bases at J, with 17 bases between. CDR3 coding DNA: TGTGCCAGCAGCCAAGGCGGTACCCGCGGTCAGCCCCAGCATTTT. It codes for CASSQGGTRGQPQHF.

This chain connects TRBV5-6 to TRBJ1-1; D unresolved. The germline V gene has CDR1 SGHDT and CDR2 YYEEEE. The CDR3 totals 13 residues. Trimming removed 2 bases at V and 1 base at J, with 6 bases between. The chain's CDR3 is CASSFTRNTEAFF. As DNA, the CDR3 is TGTGCCAGCAGCTTTACACGGAACACTGAAGCTTTCTTT. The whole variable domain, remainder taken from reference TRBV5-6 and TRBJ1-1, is DAGVTQSPTHLIKTRGQQVTLRCSPKSGHDTVSWYQQALGQGPQFIFQYYEEEERQRGNFPDRFSGHQFPNYSSELNVNALLLGDSALYLCASSFTRNTEAFFGQGTRLTVV.